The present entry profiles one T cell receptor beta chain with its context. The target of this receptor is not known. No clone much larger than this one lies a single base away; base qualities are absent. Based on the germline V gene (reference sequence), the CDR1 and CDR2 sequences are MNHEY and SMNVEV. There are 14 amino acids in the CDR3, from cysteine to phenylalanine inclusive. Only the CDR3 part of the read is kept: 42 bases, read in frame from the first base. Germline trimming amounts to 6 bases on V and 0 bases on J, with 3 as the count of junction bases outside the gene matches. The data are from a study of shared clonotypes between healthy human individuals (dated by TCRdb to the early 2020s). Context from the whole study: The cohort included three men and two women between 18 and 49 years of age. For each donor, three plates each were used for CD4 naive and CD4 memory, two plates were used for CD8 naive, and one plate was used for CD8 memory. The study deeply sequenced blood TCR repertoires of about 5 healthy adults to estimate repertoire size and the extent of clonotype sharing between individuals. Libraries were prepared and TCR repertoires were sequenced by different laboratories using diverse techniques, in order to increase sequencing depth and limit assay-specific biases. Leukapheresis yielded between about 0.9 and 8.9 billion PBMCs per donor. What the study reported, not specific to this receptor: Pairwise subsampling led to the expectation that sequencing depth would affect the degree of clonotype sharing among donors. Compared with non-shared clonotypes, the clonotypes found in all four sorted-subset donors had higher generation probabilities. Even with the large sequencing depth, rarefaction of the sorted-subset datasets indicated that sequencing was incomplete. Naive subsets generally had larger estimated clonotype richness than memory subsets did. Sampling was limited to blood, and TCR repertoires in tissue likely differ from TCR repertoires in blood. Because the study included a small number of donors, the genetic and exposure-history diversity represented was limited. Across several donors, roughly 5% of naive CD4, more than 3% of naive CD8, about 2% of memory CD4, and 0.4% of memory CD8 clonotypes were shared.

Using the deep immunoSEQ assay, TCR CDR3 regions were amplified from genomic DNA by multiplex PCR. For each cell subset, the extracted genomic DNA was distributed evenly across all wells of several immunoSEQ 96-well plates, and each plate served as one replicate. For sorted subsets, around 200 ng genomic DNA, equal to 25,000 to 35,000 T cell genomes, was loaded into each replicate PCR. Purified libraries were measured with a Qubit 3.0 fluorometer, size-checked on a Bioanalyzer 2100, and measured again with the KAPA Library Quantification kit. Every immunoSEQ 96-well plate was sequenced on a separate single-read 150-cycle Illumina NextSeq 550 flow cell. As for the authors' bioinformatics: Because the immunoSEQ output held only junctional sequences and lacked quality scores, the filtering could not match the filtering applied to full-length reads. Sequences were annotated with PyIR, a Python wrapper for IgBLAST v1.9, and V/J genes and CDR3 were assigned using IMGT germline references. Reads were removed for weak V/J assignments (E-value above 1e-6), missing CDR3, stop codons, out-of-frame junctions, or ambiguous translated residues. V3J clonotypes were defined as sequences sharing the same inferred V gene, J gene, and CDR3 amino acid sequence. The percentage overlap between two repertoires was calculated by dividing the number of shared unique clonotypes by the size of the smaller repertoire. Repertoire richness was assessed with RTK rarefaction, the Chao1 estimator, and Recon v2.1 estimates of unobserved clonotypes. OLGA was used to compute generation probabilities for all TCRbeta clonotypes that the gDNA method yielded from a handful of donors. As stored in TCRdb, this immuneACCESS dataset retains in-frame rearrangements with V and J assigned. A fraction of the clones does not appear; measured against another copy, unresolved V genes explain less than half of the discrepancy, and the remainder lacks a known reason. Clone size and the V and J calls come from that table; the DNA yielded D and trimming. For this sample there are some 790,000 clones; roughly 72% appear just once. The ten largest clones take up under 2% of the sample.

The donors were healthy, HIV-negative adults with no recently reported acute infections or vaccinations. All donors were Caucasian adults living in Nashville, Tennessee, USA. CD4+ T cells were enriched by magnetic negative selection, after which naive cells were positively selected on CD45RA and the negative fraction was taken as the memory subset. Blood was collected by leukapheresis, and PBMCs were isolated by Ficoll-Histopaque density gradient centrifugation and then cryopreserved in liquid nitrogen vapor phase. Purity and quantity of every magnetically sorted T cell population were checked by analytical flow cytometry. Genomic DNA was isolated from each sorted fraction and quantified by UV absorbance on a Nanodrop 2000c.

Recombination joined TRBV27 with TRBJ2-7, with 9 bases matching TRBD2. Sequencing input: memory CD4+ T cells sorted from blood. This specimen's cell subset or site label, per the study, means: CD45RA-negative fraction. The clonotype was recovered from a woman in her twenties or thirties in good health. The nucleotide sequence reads TGTGCCAGCAGGACGACTAGCGGCTCCTACGAGCAGTACTTC. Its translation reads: CASRTTSGSYEQYF.